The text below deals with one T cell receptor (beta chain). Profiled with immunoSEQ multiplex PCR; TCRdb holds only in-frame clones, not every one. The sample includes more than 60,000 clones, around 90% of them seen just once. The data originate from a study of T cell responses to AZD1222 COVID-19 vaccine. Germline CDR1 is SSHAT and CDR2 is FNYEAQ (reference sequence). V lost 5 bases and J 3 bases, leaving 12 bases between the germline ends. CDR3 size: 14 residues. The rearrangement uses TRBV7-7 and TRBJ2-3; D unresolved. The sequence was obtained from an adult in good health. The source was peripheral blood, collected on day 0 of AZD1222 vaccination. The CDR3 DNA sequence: TGTGCCAGCAGCGCAAATCAGGTGACAGATACGCAGTATTTT. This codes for CASSANQVTDTQYF.